Here is one T cell receptor beta chain with its context. The sample is drawn from a study of cytomegalovirus exposure and HLA in healthy donors. Use of 60 Vbeta and 13 Jbeta primers characterized the PCR. Here immunoSEQ multiplex PCR was the method, and the copy in TCRdb shows in-frame clones only, minus some. The repertoire includes roughly 130,000 clones, 65% to 80% of them detected once, and about 1.7% sits in the top ten. Germline assignment: CDR1 SNHLY and CDR2 FYNNEI. The CDR3 contains 13 residues. The V and J ends lost 4 bases and 2 bases respectively, with 9 bases between them. This sequence was found in a middle-aged woman in good health and CMV-seronegative. The sequencing input was PBMCs. The chain employs TRBV2 and TRBJ2-7, with D perhaps TRBD2 (6 bases). CDR3 nucleotide sequence: TGTGCCAGCAGTGGGGGACTTGCCTACGAGCAGTACTTC. Translated: CASSGGLAYEQYF.